The 3 T cell receptor beta chains reported below all come from one sample, sequenced in a study of blood T cell repertoires in COVID-19. Here immunoSEQ multiplex PCR was the method, and the copy in TCRdb shows in-frame clones only, minus some. The table includes about 270,000 clones, approximately 89% detected once. The material sequenced was PBMCs or T cells enriched from blood (not recorded which). The receptor source for this set is a middle-aged woman with acute COVID-19.

The chain has TRBV28 and TRBJ1-4; TRBD1 matches at 7 bases. The CDR3 has 12 residues. The ends lost 5 bases at V and 11 bases at J; junction bases unmatched: 5. Per the germline V gene, CDR1 is MDHEN and CDR2 is SYDVKM. The CDR3 loop reads CASSPPRGKLFF. The DNA of the CDR3 is TGTGCCAGCAGTCCGCCCAGGGGGAAACTGTTTTTT. The variable domain in full, with the rest retrieved from reference TRBV28 and TRBJ1-4, is DVKVTQSSRYLVKRTGEKVFLECVQDMDHENMFWYRQDPGLGLRLIYFSYDVKMKEKGDIPEGYSVSREKKERFSLILESASTNQTSMYLCASSPPRGKLFFGSGTQLSVL.

The J gene is TRBJ2-5, the V gene TRBV30; TRBD2 agrees at 10 bases. The CDR3 has 14 amino acids. The V gene's germline CDR1 is GTSNPN and CDR2 SVGIG (reference sequence). Trimming cost V 2 bases and J 4 bases; bases outside gene matches: 4. CDR3 loop: CAWSLAGARETQYF. The CDR3 region has the DNA TGTGCCTGGAGTCTAGCGGGAGCAAGAGAGACCCAGTACTTC.

The chain employs TRBV7-9 and TRBJ1-4; the match to TRBD1 covers 7 bases. Per the germline V gene, CDR1 is SEHNR and CDR2 is FQNEAQ (reference sequence). The CDR3 runs 15 residues. V was clipped by 0 bases and J by 4 bases; unmatched bases: 2. CDR3: CASSLADRVNEKLFF. Written as DNA, the CDR3 is TGTGCCAGCAGCTTAGCCGACAGGGTTAATGAAAAACTGTTTTTT.